One sample yielded the 2 T cell receptor beta chains listed below, sequenced in a study of cytotoxic CD8 clonotypes in ibrutinib-treated CLL. Assay used: immunoSEQ multiplex PCR; TCRdb lists only in-frame clones, some missing. The sample gives 150,000 or so clones, 75% to 85% of which show up once; about 7.4% is in the top ten. Sequencing used PBMCs, obtained after 36 months of ibrutinib treatment. The receptors derive from a human donor with chronic lymphocytic leukemia.

CDR3 protein: CASSLGFGSYEQYF. The CDR3 DNA follows: TGCGCCAGCAGCTTGGGTTTCGGATCCTACGAGCAGTACTTC. The chain joins TRBV5-1 to TRBJ2-7; D call uncertain. Germline CDR1 is SGHRS and CDR2 is YFSETQ. Trimming pared 0 bases from V and 1 base from J, leaving 8 bases between. CDR3 length: 14 amino acids. Full variable domain (rest looked up from reference TRBV5-1 and TRBJ2-7): KAGVTQTPRYLIKTRGQQVTLSCSPISGHRSVSWYQQTPGQGLQFLFEYFSETQRNKGNFPGRFSGRQFSNSRSEMNVSTLELGDSALYLCASSLGFGSYEQYFGPGTRLTVT.

The CDR3 reads CASSYPRGSRTGELFF. The CDR3 DNA sequence: TGTGCCAGCAGTTACCCCAGGGGCTCAAGGACCGGGGAGCTGTTTTTT. The genes are TRBV28 and TRBJ2-2; perhaps TRBD1 as D (6 bases). CDR1 is MDHEN, CDR2 SYDVKM, per germline. The CDR3 is made up of 16 amino acids. V dropped 4 bases and J dropped 5 bases, with 17 bases sitting between them.